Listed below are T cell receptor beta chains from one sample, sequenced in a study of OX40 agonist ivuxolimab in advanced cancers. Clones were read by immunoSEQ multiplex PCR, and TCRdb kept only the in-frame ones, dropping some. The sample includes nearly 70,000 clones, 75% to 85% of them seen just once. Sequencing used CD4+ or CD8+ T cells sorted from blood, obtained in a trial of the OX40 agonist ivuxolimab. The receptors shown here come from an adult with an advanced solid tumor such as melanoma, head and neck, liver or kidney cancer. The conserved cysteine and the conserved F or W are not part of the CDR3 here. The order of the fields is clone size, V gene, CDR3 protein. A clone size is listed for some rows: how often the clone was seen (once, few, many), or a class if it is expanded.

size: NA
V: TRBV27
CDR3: ASSYDRGDQPQH

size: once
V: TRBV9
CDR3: ASSPLTGNEQY

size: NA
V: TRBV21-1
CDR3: ASSNTGGDRGLAGQETQY

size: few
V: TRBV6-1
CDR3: ASSGTAGTDTQY

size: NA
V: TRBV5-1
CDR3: ASTLSQETQY

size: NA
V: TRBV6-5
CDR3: ASSSQRGGGGEQY

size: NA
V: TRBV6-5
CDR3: ASSYGGGVTDTQY

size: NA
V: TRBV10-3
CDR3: AIRADTSYEQY

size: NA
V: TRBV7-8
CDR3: ASSLGAGGTSNQPQH

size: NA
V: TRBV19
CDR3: ASSRLGYGYT

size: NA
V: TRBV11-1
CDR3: ASSLLKGGGADTQY

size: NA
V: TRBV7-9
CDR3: ASSRSGTGGGDTQY

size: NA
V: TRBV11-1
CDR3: ASSAQQNTEAF

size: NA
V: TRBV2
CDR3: ASSELGNTIY

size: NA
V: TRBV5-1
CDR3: ASSLVLGGNYGYT

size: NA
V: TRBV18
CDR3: ASSDSVNTEAF

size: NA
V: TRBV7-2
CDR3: ASSSFSYEQY

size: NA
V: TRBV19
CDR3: ASIRTGLSSGANVLT

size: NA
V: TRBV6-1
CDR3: ASSWTGGFNQPQH

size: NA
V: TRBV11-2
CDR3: ASSFHMQARAYEQY

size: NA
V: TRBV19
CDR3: ASSFFQPGANVLT